Sequencing of this T cell receptor beta chain was carried out in a study of blood T cell repertoires in COVID-19. Study-level background: The study drew acute and convalescent COVID-19 samples from the United States, Italy and Spain. Sources were T cells, B-cell-depleted T cells, or PBMCs; the material itself was cDNA or gDNA.

This clone was picked up a small number of times. Original analysis: Estimates of nucleated cell counts were drawn from the amplification of reference gene primers. The assay was immunoSEQ multiplex PCR, and TCRdb's table has in-frame clones only and misses some. That table gives V, J and clone size, and the DNA gave D and trimming. The sample holds a few hundred thousand clones, 65% to 85% seen once. The ends lost 4 bases at V and 5 bases at J; junction bases unmatched: 8. The length of the CDR3 is 14 residues. The V gene's germline CDR1 is SGHDT and CDR2 YYEEEE. Sample: peripheral blood. The clonotype was recovered from a woman aged 45-60 years with acute or convalescent COVID-19. The J gene is TRBJ2-7, the V gene TRBV5-6; TRBD1 agrees at 8 bases. CDR3 DNA sequence: TGTGCCAGCAGCGGTCGGACAGGGTCTAACGAGCAGTACTTC. Its protein is CASSGRTGSNEQYF.